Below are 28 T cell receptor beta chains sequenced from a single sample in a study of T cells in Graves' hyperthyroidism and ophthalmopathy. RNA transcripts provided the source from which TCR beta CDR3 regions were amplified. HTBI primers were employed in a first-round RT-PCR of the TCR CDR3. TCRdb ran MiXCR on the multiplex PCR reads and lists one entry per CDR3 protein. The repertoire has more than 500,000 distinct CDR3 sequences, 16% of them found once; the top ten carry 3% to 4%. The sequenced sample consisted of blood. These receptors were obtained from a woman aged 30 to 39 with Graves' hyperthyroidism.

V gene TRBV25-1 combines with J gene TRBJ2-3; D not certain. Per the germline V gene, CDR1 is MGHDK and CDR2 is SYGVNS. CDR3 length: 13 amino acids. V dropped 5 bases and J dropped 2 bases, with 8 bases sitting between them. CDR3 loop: CASSSTFTDTQYF. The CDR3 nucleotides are TGTGCCAGCAGTTCGACCTTCACAGATACGCAGTATTTT.

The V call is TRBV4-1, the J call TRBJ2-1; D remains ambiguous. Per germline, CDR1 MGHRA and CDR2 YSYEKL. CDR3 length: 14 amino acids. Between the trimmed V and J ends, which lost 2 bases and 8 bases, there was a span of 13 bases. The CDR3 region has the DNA TGCGCCAGCAGCCAACCTACCCACAAATATGAGCAGTTCTTC. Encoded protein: CASSQPTHKYEQFF.

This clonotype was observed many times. This chain's CDR3 is CASSQDTNQPQHF. For the CDR3, the DNA is TGTGCCAGCAGCCAGGACACCAATCAGCCCCAGCATTTT. The chain joins TRBV3-1 to TRBJ1-5, with D perhaps matching TRBD1 (5 bases). Trimming took 3 bases from V and 3 from J, leaving 6 bases between them. The CDR3 runs 13 residues. Germline lookup yields CDR1 LGHDT and CDR2 YNNKEL (reference sequence).

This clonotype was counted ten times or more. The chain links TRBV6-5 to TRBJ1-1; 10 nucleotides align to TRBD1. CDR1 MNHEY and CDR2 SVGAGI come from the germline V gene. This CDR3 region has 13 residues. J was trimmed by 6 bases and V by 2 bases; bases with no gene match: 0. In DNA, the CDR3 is TGTGCCAGCAGTTACGGACAGGGGGCTGAAGCTTTCTTT. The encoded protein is CASSYGQGAEAFF.

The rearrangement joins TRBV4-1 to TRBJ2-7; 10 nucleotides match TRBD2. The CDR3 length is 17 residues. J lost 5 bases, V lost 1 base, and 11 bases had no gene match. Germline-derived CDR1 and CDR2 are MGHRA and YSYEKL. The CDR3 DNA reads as TGCGCCAGCAGCCAAGGACCCATAGCGGGGGGAGCGGACGAGCAGTACTTC. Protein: CASSQGPIAGGADEQYF.

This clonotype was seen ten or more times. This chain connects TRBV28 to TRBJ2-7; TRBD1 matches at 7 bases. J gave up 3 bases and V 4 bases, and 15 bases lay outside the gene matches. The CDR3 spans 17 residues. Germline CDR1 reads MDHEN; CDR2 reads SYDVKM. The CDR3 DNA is TGTGCCAGCAGTTCAAGGTCCGGGACAGTGGATCGCTACGAGCAGTACTTC. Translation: CASSSRSGTVDRYEQYF.

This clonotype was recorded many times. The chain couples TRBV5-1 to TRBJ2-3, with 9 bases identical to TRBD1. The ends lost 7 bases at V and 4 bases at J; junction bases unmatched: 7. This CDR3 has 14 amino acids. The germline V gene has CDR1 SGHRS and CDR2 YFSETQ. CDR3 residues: CASCGTGRADTQYF. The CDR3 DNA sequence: TGCGCCAGCTGCGGGACAGGGAGGGCAGATACGCAGTATTTT.

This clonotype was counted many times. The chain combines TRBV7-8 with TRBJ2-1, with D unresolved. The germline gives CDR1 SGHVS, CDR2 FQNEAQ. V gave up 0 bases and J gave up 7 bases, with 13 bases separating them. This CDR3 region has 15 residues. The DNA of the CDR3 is TGTGCCAGCAGCTTAGCGCGCGTGAAGCTTAATGAGCAGTTCTTC. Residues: CASSLARVKLNEQFF. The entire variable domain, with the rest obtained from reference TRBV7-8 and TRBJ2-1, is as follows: GAGVSQSPRYKVAKRGQDVALRCDPISGHVSLFWYQQALGQGPEFLTYFQNEAQLDKSGLPSDRFFAERPEGSVSTLKIQRTQQEDSAVYLCASSLARVKLNEQFFGPGTRLTVL.

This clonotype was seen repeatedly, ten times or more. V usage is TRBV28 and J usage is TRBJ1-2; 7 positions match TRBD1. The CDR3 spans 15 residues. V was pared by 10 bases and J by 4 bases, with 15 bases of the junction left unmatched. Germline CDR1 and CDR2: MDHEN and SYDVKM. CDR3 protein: CATLPPGQPFYGYTF. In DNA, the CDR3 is TGTGCCACCCTACCTCCGGGACAGCCCTTCTATGGCTACACCTTC.

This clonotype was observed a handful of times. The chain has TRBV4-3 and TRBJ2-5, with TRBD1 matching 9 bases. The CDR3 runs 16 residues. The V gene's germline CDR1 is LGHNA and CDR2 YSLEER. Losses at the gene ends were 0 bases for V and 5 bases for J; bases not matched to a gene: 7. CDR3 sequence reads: CASSQELGQGAETQYF. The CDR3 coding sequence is TGCGCCAGCAGCCAAGAATTGGGACAGGGTGCGGAGACCCAGTACTTC.

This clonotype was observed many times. The CDR3 spells CAWSDGRFQETQYF. As DNA, the CDR3 is TGTGCCTGGAGTGACGGGAGGTTCCAAGAGACCCAGTACTTC. The chain has TRBV30 and TRBJ2-5; TRBD2 agrees at 7 bases. CDR3 length: 14 residues. CDR1 and CDR2 from the germline V gene are GTSNPN and SVGIG (reference sequence). The junction had 3 bases not matched to a gene; V was cut back by 1 base and J by 1 base.

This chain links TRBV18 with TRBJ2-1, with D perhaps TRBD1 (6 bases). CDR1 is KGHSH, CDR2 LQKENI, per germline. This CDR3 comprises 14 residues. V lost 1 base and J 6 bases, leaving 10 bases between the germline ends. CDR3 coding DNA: TGTGCCAGCTCACCACACAGGGACGGCAATGAGCAGTTCTTC. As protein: CASSPHRDGNEQFF.

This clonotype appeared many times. CDR3 amino acids: CASTEGNNEKLFF. Written as DNA, the CDR3 is TGTGCCAGCACGGAAGGGAATAATGAAAAACTGTTTTTT. The chain is built from TRBV2 and TRBJ1-4, with D unresolved. This CDR3 has 13 amino acids. The germline CDR1 and CDR2 sequences are SNHLY and FYNNEI. V was trimmed by 7 bases and J by 4 bases, leaving 10 bases between them.

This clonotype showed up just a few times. Here the CDR3 reads CASSDLRHRNYNEQFF. DNA for the CDR3: TGTGCCAGCAGTGATCTCCGTCATCGGAACTACAATGAGCAGTTCTTC. J is TRBJ2-1 and V is TRBV6-1; unclear D gene. In germline, CDR1 is MNHNS, CDR2 SASEGT. Trimming left V 3 bases short and J 3 bases short, with 15 bases between. The CDR3 loop spans 16 amino acids.

CDR3 DNA: TGCAGTGCTAGGAGGCAGGGGGCAAGCTACGAGCAGTACTTC. The encoded protein is CSARRQGASYEQYF. The chain couples TRBV20-1 to TRBJ2-7, with 8 bases aligning to TRBD1. Losses at the gene ends were 3 bases for V and 3 bases for J; bases not matched to a gene: 7. The CDR3 runs to 14 residues. Germline V gene sequence: CDR1 DFQATT, CDR2 SNEGSKA (reference sequence).

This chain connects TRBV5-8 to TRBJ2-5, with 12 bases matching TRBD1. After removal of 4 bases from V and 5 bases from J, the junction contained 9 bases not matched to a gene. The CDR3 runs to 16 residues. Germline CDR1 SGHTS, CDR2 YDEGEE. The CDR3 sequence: CASSVGQGAPQETQYF. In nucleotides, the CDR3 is TGTGCCAGCAGCGTGGGACAGGGGGCTCCTCAGGAGACCCAGTACTTC.

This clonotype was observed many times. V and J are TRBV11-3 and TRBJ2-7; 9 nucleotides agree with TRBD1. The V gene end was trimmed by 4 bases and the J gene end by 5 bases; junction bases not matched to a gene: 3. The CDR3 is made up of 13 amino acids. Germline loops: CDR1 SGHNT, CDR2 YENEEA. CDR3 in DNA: TGTGCCAGCAGCTCGAGGGACAGGGACGAGCAGTACTTC. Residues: CASSSRDRDEQYF.

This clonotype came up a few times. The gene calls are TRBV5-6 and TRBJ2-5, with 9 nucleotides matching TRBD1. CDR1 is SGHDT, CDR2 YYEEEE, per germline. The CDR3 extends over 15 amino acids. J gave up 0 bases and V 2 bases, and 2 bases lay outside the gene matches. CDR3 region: CASSFGTGYQETQYF. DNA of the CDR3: TGTGCCAGCAGCTTCGGGACAGGGTACCAAGAGACCCAGTACTTC.

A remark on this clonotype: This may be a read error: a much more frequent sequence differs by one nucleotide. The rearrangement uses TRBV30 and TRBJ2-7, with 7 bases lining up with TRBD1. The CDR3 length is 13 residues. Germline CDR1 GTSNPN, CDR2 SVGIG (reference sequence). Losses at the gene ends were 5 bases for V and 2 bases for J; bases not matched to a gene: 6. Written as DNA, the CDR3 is TGTGCCTGGGGGGGACAGAACGCCTACGAGCAGTACTTC. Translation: CAWGGQNAYEQYF. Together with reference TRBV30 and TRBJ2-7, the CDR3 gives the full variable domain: SQTIHQWPATLVQPVGSPLSLECTVEGTSNPNLYWYRQAAGRGLQLLFYSVGIGQISSEVPQNLSASRPQDRQFILSSKKLLLSDSGFYLCAWGGQNAYEQYFGPGTRLTVT.

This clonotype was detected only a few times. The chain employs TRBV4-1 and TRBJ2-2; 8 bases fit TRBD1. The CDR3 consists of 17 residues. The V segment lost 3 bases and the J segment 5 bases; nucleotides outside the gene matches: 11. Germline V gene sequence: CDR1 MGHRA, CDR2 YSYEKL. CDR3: CASSHDRTGLTTGELFF. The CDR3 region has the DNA TGCGCCAGCAGCCATGATAGGACAGGGTTGACGACCGGGGAGCTGTTTTTT.

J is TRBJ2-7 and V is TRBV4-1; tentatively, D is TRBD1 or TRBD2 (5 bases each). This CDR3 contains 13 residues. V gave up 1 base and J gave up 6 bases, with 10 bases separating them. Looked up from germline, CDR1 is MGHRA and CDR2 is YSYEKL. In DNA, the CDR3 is TGCGCCAGCAGCCAAGTCGGGGCTCGCGAGCAGTACTTC. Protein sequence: CASSQVGAREQYF.

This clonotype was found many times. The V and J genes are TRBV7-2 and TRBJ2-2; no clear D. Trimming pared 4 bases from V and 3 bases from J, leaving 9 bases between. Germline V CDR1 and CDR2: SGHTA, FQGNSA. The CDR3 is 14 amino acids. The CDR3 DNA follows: TGTGCCAGCAGCTCAGACTCTTACACCGGGGAGCTGTTTTTT. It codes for CASSSDSYTGELFF.

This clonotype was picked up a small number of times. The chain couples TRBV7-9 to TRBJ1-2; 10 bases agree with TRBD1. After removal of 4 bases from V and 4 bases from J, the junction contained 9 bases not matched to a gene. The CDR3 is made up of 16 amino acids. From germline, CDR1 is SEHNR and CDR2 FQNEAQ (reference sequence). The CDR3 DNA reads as TGTGCCAGCAGCTCCCCGGGACAGGGGTCGGTCTATGGCTACACCTTC. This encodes CASSSPGQGSVYGYTF.

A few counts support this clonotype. CDR3 DNA sequence: TGTGCCATCAGCTCAGGGGGCAGTGAGCAGTTCTTC. It encodes CAISSGGSEQFF. The chain uses TRBV10-3 and TRBJ2-1; TRBD1 matches at 8 bases. Germline CDR1 reads ENHRY; CDR2 reads SYGVKD. CDR3 length equals 12 residues. Germline trimming cut 6 bases from V and 9 bases from J; bases unmatched to any gene: 4.

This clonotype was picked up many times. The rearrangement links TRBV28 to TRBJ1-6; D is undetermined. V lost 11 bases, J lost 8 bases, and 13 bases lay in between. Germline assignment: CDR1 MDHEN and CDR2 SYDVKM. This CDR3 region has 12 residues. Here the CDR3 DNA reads TGTGCCTCTAACTCAGGAGATTCACCCCTCCACTTT. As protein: CASNSGDSPLHF.

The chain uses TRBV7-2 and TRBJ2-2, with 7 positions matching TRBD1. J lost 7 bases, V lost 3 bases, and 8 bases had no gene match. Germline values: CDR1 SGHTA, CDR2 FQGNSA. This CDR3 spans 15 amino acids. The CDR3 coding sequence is TGTGCCAGCAGCTTCTATAACAGGGGAAGCGGGGAGCTGTTTTTT. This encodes CASSFYNRGSGELFF.

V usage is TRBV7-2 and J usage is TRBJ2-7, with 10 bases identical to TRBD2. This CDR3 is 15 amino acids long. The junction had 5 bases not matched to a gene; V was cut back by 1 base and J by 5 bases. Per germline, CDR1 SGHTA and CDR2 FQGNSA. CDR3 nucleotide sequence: TGTGCCAGCAGCTTAGTCCTAGCGGGGGAGCACGAGCAGTACTTC. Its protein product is CASSLVLAGEHEQYF.

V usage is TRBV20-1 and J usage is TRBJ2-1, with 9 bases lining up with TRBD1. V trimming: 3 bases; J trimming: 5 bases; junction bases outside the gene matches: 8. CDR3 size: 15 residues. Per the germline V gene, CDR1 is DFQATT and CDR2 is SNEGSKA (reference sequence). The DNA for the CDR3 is TGCAGTGCTAGTGCCCGGGACAGGGTACACAATGAGCAGTTCTTC. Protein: CSASARDRVHNEQFF.